The next 19 T cell receptor beta chains were all read from a single sample in a study of blood T cell repertoires in COVID-19. The data were produced by immunoSEQ multiplex PCR, yet TCRdb's version contains in-frame clones alone and is incomplete. Among roughly 150,000 clones listed, 80% to 90% were seen once. The sequencing input was peripheral blood. The source of these receptors is a woman between 35 and 50 years old with acute or convalescent COVID-19.

This clone occurred once. The chain joins TRBV3-1 (or the pseudogene TRBV3-2) to TRBJ1-5; D gene uncertain. Germline V gene lookup returns CDR1 LGHDT and CDR2 YNNKEL (reference sequence). CDR3 length: 15 residues. Trimming stripped 0 bases from V and 3 bases from J, with 9 bases between. CDR3 coding DNA: TGTGCCAGCAGCCAAGATGTTACGGTCAATCAGCCCCAGCATTTT. This codes for CASSQDVTVNQPQHF.

The chain uses TRBV7-9 and TRBJ2-1; 8 bases line up with TRBD1. This CDR3 spans 14 amino acids. Germline values: CDR1 SEHNR, CDR2 FQNEAQ (reference sequence). V shed 5 bases, J shed 3 bases, and the junction held 3 bases outside the gene matches. CDR3 sequence reads: CASSRGQGYNEQFF. The CDR3 DNA sequence: TGTGCCAGCAGCCGAGGACAGGGCTACAATGAGCAGTTCTTC.

This clone was picked up a small number of times. The rearrangement links TRBV4-1 to TRBJ1-3; D is uncertain. V shed 0 bases and J shed 0 bases, with 9 bases lying between them. CDR1 and CDR2 (germline): MGHRA, YSYEKL. This CDR3 is 16 amino acids long. CDR3 residues: CASSQDPMFSGNTIYF. CDR3 bases: TGCGCCAGCAGCCAAGATCCTATGTTCTCTGGAAACACCATATATTTT.

This clone appeared a few times. This sequence joins TRBV6-5 and TRBJ1-4, with 10 bases lining up with TRBD1. Germline V CDR1 and CDR2: MNHEY, SVGAGI. The CDR3 is made up of 15 amino acids. J was trimmed by 8 bases and V by 5 bases; bases with no gene match: 8. The CDR3 spells CASSTGTGVGEKLFF. CDR3 bases: TGTGCCAGCAGTACAGGGACAGGGGTTGGGGAAAAACTGTTTTTT.

This clone was recorded only once. The rearrangement uses TRBV6-5 and TRBJ1-3; D might be TRBD1 (6 bases). Germline V gene data show CDR1 as MNHEY and CDR2 as SVGAGI. With 4 bases removed from V and 2 bases from J, the gap between germline ends came to 15 bases. This CDR3 has 16 residues. DNA of the CDR3: TGTGCCAGCAGTTTGACAGGCGCGGTTACTGGAAACACCATATATTTT. Its protein is CASSLTGAVTGNTIYF.

V gene TRBV5-5 combines with J gene TRBJ1-1, with D possibly TRBD1 on 6 matching bases. The CDR3 spans 14 residues. The germline V gene has CDR1 SGHKS and CDR2 YYEKEE (reference sequence). V was cut by 4 bases and J by 1 base, with 11 bases left in between. CDR3 sequence reads: CASSRTGPNTEAFF. CDR3 sequence (DNA): TGTGCCAGCAGCCGTACAGGGCCGAACACTGAAGCTTTCTTT.

The chain recombines TRBV19 with TRBJ1-5; D is ambiguous. The germline V gene encodes CDR1 LNHDA and CDR2 SQIVND (reference sequence). V was clipped by 6 bases and J by 6 bases, with 9 bases between them. The CDR3 totals 12 residues. CDR3 region: CASSQAPQPQHF. For the CDR3, the DNA is TGTGCCAGTAGCCAAGCCCCTCAGCCCCAGCATTTT.

The V gene is TRBV2, the J gene TRBJ2-2; D gene uncertain. V was cut by 2 bases and J by 7 bases, with 14 bases left in between. In germline, CDR1 is SNHLY, CDR2 FYNNEI. The CDR3 is 15 amino acids. This CDR3 is CASSEIGGYVGELFF. CDR3 DNA sequence: TGTGCCAGCAGTGAAATTGGCGGTTATGTCGGGGAGCTGTTTTTT.

This clone appeared a few times. This chain uses TRBV6-5 with TRBJ1-5; 7 nucleotides agree with TRBD1. V lost 8 bases, J lost 4 bases, and 5 bases stayed unmatched. Germline CDR1 MNHEY, CDR2 SVGAGI. The CDR3 extends over 13 amino acids. CDR3 sequence: CASSGQPNQPQHF. DNA for the CDR3: TGTGCCAGCTCGGGACAGCCAAATCAGCCCCAGCATTTT.

This chain links TRBV3-1 (or the pseudogene TRBV3-2) with TRBJ1-5; 11 bases line up with TRBD1. This CDR3 is built from 16 residues. CDR1 is LGHDT, CDR2 YNNKEL, per germline (reference sequence). Trimming removed 0 bases from V and 6 bases from J; junction bases left unmatched: 4. CDR3 amino acids: CASSQDGQGATQPQHF. CDR3 coding DNA: TGTGCCAGCAGCCAAGACGGACAGGGGGCAACTCAGCCCCAGCATTTT.

The rearrangement uses TRBV5-1 and TRBJ2-2; 9 bases are a match to TRBD1. The CDR3 consists of 15 residues. Germline CDR1 and CDR2: SGHRS and YFSETQ. V shed 4 bases, J shed 3 bases, and the junction held 4 bases outside the gene matches. CDR3 sequence: CASSRDRADTGELFF. CDR3 bases: TGCGCCAGCAGCCGGGACAGGGCTGACACCGGGGAGCTGTTTTTT.

The chain uses TRBV18 and TRBJ2-5; 7 nucleotides align to TRBD1. Germline CDR1 reads KGHSH; CDR2 reads LQKENI. Losses at the gene ends were 3 bases for V and 4 bases for J; bases not matched to a gene: 2. The CDR3 sequence is 13 residues long. CDR3 coding DNA: TGTGCCAGCTCACCCAGACAGGGAGAGACCCAGTACTTC. Its protein product is CASSPRQGETQYF.

V and J are TRBV2 and TRBJ2-3, with 9 bases fitting TRBD2. Germline CDR1 SNHLY, CDR2 FYNNEI. The CDR3 spans 16 residues. With V trimmed by 4 bases and J by 5 bases, 10 bases remained unmatched. CDR3 nucleotide sequence: TGTGCCAGCAGTGTAGTAGCGGGAGATTTGCGAGATACGCAGTATTTT. Translating it yields CASSVVAGDLRDTQYF.

Notes on this clone: Germline and junction disagree at one end, which may indicate a read error. This sample includes further DNA sequences coding for the same CDR3. The genes are TRBV11-2 and TRBJ1-2, with D uncertain. Germline CDR1 is SGHAT and CDR2 is FQNNGV. The CDR3 totals 17 residues. The CDR3 spells CASSLYGGLEGNYGYTF. The CDR3 DNA sequence: TGTGCCAGCAGCTTATACGGCGGATTGGAGGGTAACTATGGCTACACCTTT.

This chain uses TRBV7-2 with TRBJ2-7; 11 bases map to TRBD2. After removal of 5 bases from V and 0 bases from J, the junction contained 3 bases not matched to a gene. The CDR3 extends over 15 amino acids. The germline CDR1 and CDR2 sequences are SGHTA and FQGNSA. In DNA form, the CDR3 reads TGTGCCAGCAGCACTAGCGGGGGCTTCTCCTACGAGCAGTACTTC. Translated: CASSTSGGFSYEQYF.

The V and J genes are TRBV27 and TRBJ2-1, with TRBD2 matching 14 bases. From germline, CDR1 is MNHEY and CDR2 SMNVEV (reference sequence). CDR3 length equals 15 residues. V lost 4 bases, J lost 9 bases, and 5 bases stayed unmatched. CDR3 region: CASSSLTSGGGEQFF. CDR3 nucleotides: TGTGCCAGCAGTTCGTTGACTAGCGGGGGGGGTGAGCAGTTCTTC.

This sequence joins TRBV14 and TRBJ1-2; TRBD1 matches 11 bases. J was trimmed by 5 bases and V by 3 bases; bases with no gene match: 2. There are 14 residues in the CDR3. The germline gives CDR1 SGHDN, CDR2 FVKESK. The CDR3 region has the DNA TGTGCCAGCAGCCAGGACAGGGGGCGATATGGCTACACCTTC. Its protein product is CASSQDRGRYGYTF.

The chain uses TRBV5-1 and TRBJ2-6; weak D call: TRBD2 (6 bases). In germline, CDR1 is SGHRS, CDR2 YFSETQ. The CDR3 is made up of 16 amino acids. V lost 5 bases to trimming and J lost 0 bases, with 12 bases between them. The CDR3 DNA reads TGCGCCAGCAGACGCGGGACCGACTCTGGGGCCAACGTCCTGACTTTC. This gives the protein CASRRGTDSGANVLTF.

J is TRBJ1-1 and V is TRBV10-3; 8 bases fit TRBD1. Germline lookup yields CDR1 ENHRY and CDR2 SYGVKD. The V and J ends lost 7 bases and 10 bases, in that order; junction bases with no gene match: 20. This CDR3 has 16 residues. The CDR3 here is CAITGQGGTITLVAFF. The CDR3 DNA reads TGTGCCATCACAGGACAGGGAGGGACGATAACTCTTGTAGCTTTCTTT.